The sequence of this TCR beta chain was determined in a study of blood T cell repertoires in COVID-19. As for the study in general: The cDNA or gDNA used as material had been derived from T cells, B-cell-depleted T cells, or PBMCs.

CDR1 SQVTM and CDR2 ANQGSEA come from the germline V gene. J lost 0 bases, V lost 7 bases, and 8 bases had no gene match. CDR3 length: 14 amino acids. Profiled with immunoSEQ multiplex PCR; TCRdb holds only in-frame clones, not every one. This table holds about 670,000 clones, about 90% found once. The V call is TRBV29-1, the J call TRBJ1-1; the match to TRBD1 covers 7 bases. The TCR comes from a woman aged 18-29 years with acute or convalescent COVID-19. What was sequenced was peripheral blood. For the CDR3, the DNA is TGCAGCGCCTCGACAGGGTTTATGAACACTGAAGCTTTCTTT. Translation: CSASTGFMNTEAFF. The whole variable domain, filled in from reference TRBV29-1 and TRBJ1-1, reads SAVISQKPSRDICQRGTSLTIQCQVDSQVTMMFWYRQQPGQSLTLIATANQGSEATYESGFVIDKFPISRPNLTFSTLTVSNMSPEDSSIYLCSASTGFMNTEAFFGQGTRLTVV.